This T cell receptor beta chain was observed in a study of T-cell memory formation after mild COVID-19. The wider study: In these data, TCR clusters were largely donor specific. The study's findings and limits: For contracting clones, CD4+ ones sat mainly in CM and EM, CD8+ in EMRA. Clones shrinking from day 15 to 85 showed even CD4/CD8 mixes; later expanders tilted CD4+.

Regarding this clonotype: Its specificity is not known.

Sample barcodes and UMIs were carried by the TCR alpha and TCR beta cDNA libraries that 5'RACE generated with constant-segment primers. TCRdb analysed the 5' RACE reads with MiXCR anew, one entry per CDR3 protein. The data contain 400,000 to 500,000 distinct CDR3 sequences, roughly 18% of them singletons. CDR3 size: 13 residues. Germline assignment: CDR1 SQVTM and CDR2 ANQGSEA. V lost 3 bases, J lost 5 bases, and 11 bases lay in between. The receptor was isolated from a man aged 18 to 29 who had mild COVID-19 (a few samples of this study predate the infection). Cell type and time point are not known. The sequenced sample was PBMCs or a T cell subset sorted from them (not recorded which). This chain connects TRBV29-1 to TRBJ1-5, with a weak D call TRBD1 (6 bases). The CDR3 region is CSVEVAGDQPQHF. DNA of the CDR3: TGCAGCGTTGAGGTGGCAGGGGATCAGCCCCAGCATTTT. The full variable domain, in which reference TRBV29-1 and TRBJ1-5 provide the parts outside the CDR3, is SAVISQKPSRDICQRGTSLTIQCQVDSQVTMMFWYRQQPGQSLTLIATANQGSEATYESGFVIDKFPISRPNLTFSTLTVSNMSPEDSSIYLCSVEVAGDQPQHFGDGTRLSIL.